The 11 T cell receptor beta chains given below trace back to one sample, sequenced in a study of cytomegalovirus exposure and HLA in healthy donors. Repertoires were generated with immunoSEQ multiplex PCR, while TCRdb's copy carries only in-frame clones and drops some. The data hold approximately 60,000 clones, with about 92% observed a single time. The sample taken for sequencing was PBMCs. These receptors were obtained from a woman under 30 in good health and CMV-seronegative.

The chain uses TRBV28 and TRBJ2-5; TRBD2 matches at 9 bases. Losses at the gene ends were 7 bases for V and 5 bases for J; bases not matched to a gene: 11. The CDR3 is 15 amino acids. Germline values: CDR1 MDHEN, CDR2 SYDVKM. The CDR3 DNA sequence: TGTGCCAGCAATCTTGGGGGCGGGAGGGGGGAGACCCAGTACTTC. Its translation: CASNLGGGRGETQYF.

This clone was counted only a few times. V is TRBV4-3 and J is TRBJ1-5, with 7 positions matching TRBD1. Looked up from germline, CDR1 is LGHNA and CDR2 is YSLEER. V lost 3 bases, J lost 6 bases, and 2 bases stayed unmatched. The CDR3 loop spans 13 amino acids. In nucleotides, the CDR3 is TGCGCCAGCAGCCACCGACAGGGTCAGCCCCAGCATTTT. This gives the protein CASSHRQGQPQHF.

The CDR3 reads CASSRTGGAETQYF. The CDR3 DNA reads as TGTGCCAGCAGTCGGACAGGGGGCGCGGAGACCCAGTACTTC. This chain uses TRBV6-5 with TRBJ2-5; 11 bases agree with TRBD1. CDR3 length: 14 residues. With V trimmed by 5 bases and J by 5 bases, 4 bases remained unmatched. Germline V lookup: CDR1 MNHEY, CDR2 SVGAGI.

V usage is TRBV6-5 and J usage is TRBJ1-6; maybe TRBD1 (5 bases). This CDR3 spans 12 amino acids. Germline CDR1 is MNHEY and CDR2 is SVGAGI. The V gene lost 7 bases and the J gene lost 4 bases, with 5 bases spanning the gap. CDR3 DNA: TGTGCCAGCAAGGGGTATAATTCACCCCTCCACTTT. It specifies CASKGYNSPLHF.

This clone turned up a few times. The chain links TRBV7-9 to TRBJ2-7; maybe TRBD1 (5 bases). The CDR3 spans 16 residues. Trimming took 5 bases from V and 2 from J, leaving 19 bases between them. Germline CDR1 reads SEHNR; CDR2 reads FQNEAQ (reference sequence). The CDR3 DNA sequence: TGTGCCAGCAGCGATGCATCAGGACAAAACCCCTACGAGCAGTACTTC. Translation gives CASSDASGQNPYEQYF.

The J gene is TRBJ2-7, the V gene TRBV6-1, with 7 bases fitting TRBD2. V dropped 6 bases and J dropped 0; count of bases not matched to a gene: 8. Germline CDR1 MNHNS, CDR2 SASEGT. The CDR3 sequence is 15 residues long. The CDR3 DNA reads as TGTGCCAGCAGCGCCGACGGGGGGAGCTCCTACGAGCAGTACTTC. Encoded protein: CASSADGGSSYEQYF.

This CDR3 is CASSRDSASTDTQYF. The CDR3 nucleotides read TGTGCCAGCAGCCGGGACTCCGCTAGCACAGATACGCAGTATTTT. The chain carries TRBV6-1 and TRBJ2-3, with a possible D match to TRBD2 (6 bases). CDR1 and CDR2 (germline): MNHNS, SASEGT. Trimming removed 6 bases at V and 0 bases at J, with 13 bases between. This CDR3 has 15 residues.

In its sample, this clone was seen once. The V call is TRBV10-3, the J call TRBJ1-6, with TRBD1 matching 10 bases. Losses at the gene ends were 6 bases for V and 9 bases for J; bases not matched to a gene: 11. The CDR3 totals 16 residues. CDR1 ENHRY and CDR2 SYGVKD come from the germline V gene. CDR3 nucleotide sequence: TGTGCCATCAGCGCCGATGCCGGGACAGGGGCTTCACCCCTCCACTTT. Encoded protein: CAISADAGTGASPLHF.

This clone was seen a single time. The chain combines TRBV10-3 with TRBJ1-1, with a weak D call TRBD1 (5 bases). This CDR3 has 13 residues. Trimming removed 6 bases at V and 0 bases at J, with 8 bases between. Germline CDR1 and CDR2: ENHRY and SYGVKD. The CDR3 is CAIRRDLNTEAFF. The CDR3 bases are TGTGCCATCAGACGGGACTTGAACACTGAAGCTTTCTTT.

The gene calls are TRBV7-2 and TRBJ1-5; 9 positions match TRBD1. CDR1 is SGHTA and CDR2 is FQGNSA in the germline V gene. The V segment lost 3 bases and the J segment 7 bases; nucleotides outside the gene matches: 10. CDR3 size: 16 residues. The CDR3 sequence is CASSFGTGFMEQPQHF. The CDR3 DNA reads as TGTGCCAGCAGCTTCGGGACAGGGTTTATGGAGCAGCCCCAGCATTTT.

The table lists this clone with a count of one. This chain uses TRBV23-1 with TRBJ1-1, with TRBD1 matching over 7 bases. TRBV23-1 is an open reading frame whose function is uncertain. The J segment lost 7 bases and the V segment lost 2 bases, leaving 10 bases of the junction unmatched. The CDR3 extends over 15 amino acids. The CDR3 is CASSQGAQGVNEAFF. CDR3 sequence (DNA): TGCGCCAGCAGTCAAGGGGCCCAGGGGGTTAATGAAGCTTTCTTT.